One and the same sample provided the 19 T cell receptor beta chains below, sequenced in a study of cytomegalovirus exposure and HLA in healthy donors. Primers included in the PCR were 60 Vbeta and 13 Jbeta primers. Clones were read by immunoSEQ multiplex PCR, and TCRdb kept only the in-frame ones, dropping some. The top ten clones hold 1.8% of a sample with over 200,000 clones, 65% to 75% of them seen once. The sequenced material came from PBMCs. Every receptor here comes from a young woman in good health and CMV-seronegative.

A single count supports this clone. The chain is built from TRBV9 and TRBJ2-7; tentatively, D is TRBD1 (5 bases). Germline CDR1 and CDR2: SGDLS and YYNGEE. The V and J ends lost 3 bases and 9 bases respectively, with 19 bases between them. The CDR3 is made up of 14 amino acids. The CDR3 sequence is CASSGQGAGKGQYF. The CDR3 coding sequence is TGTGCCAGCAGCGGGCAGGGTGCAGGGAAGGGGCAGTACTTC.

The CDR3 is CASRGAYEQYF. CDR3 sequence (DNA): TGTGCCAGCAGAGGGGCATACGAGCAGTACTTC. The chain is built from TRBV7-9 and TRBJ2-7; D perhaps matches TRBD1 (5 bases). V lost 6 bases, J lost 4 bases, and 7 bases lay in between. Germline V gene sequence: CDR1 SEHNR, CDR2 FQNEAQ (reference sequence). The CDR3 length is 11 residues.

The chain uses TRBV18 and TRBJ2-5; D remains ambiguous. CDR1 and CDR2 from the germline V gene are KGHSH and LQKENI. V was trimmed by 0 bases and J by 2 bases, leaving 7 bases between them. This CDR3 has 14 amino acids. The CDR3 loop is CASSPPSRQETQYF. The CDR3 nucleotides read TGTGCCAGCTCACCACCTAGCAGACAAGAGACCCAGTACTTC.

This clone was seen once. The chain carries TRBV7-3 and TRBJ2-3; unclear D gene. The CDR3 spans 15 residues. Trimming shortened V by 1 base and J by 2 bases, and 10 bases separated the two germline ends. CDR1 and CDR2 (germline): SGHTA, FQGTGA. The CDR3 region has the DNA TGTGCCAGCAGCTTAAGGGCCTACTCCACAGATACGCAGTATTTT. The encoded protein is CASSLRAYSTDTQYF.

The count of this clone is one. CDR3 residues: CAGLAEVPVLSGNTIYF. The DNA of the CDR3 is TGTGCCGGACTGGCTGAGGTCCCCGTGCTCTCTGGAAACACCATATATTTT. The V gene is TRBV30, the J gene TRBJ1-3; no firm D call. Germline values: CDR1 GTSNPN, CDR2 SVGIG (reference sequence). The CDR3 covers 17 residues. Trimming pared 8 bases from V and 0 bases from J, leaving 23 bases between.

The V call is TRBV19, the J call TRBJ2-3; D ambiguous. CDR3 length equals 17 residues. V lost 1 base, J lost 3 bases, and 17 bases lay in between. CDR1 is LNHDA, CDR2 SQIVND, per germline (reference sequence). The CDR3 spells CASSIAPLGAATDTQYF. Written as DNA, the CDR3 is TGTGCCAGTAGTATAGCCCCTTTAGGCGCGGCAACAGATACGCAGTATTTT.

This chain connects TRBV7-2 to TRBJ1-5; 7 bases align to TRBD1. Germline values: CDR1 SGHTA, CDR2 FQGNSA. This CDR3 has 13 residues. Unmatched junction bases numbered 4, after V lost 5 bases and J lost 6 bases. CDR3 residues: CASSRTGGQPQHF. The DNA of the CDR3 is TGTGCCAGCAGCCGGACAGGAGGTCAGCCCCAGCATTTT.

CDR3 in amino acids: CASSRDRGYEQYF. CDR3 bases: TGTGCCAGCAGTAGGGACAGGGGGTACGAGCAGTACTTC. The chain couples TRBV6-1 to TRBJ2-7, with 11 nucleotides matching TRBD1. Germline CDR1 is MNHNS and CDR2 is SASEGT. Unmatched junction bases numbered 1, after V lost 5 bases and J lost 4 bases. This CDR3 region has 13 residues.

This clone has only a few counts. The genes are TRBV29-1 and TRBJ2-2; 7 nucleotides align to TRBD1. The J call could be wrong; TRBJ1-1 is a better fit for the DNA end. The CDR3 runs to 13 residues. Germline V gene lookup returns CDR1 SQVTM and CDR2 ANQGSEA. This CDR3 is CSVDRVGYTEAFF. The CDR3 coding sequence is TGCAGCGTCGACAGGGTGGGGTACACTGAAGCTTTCTTT.

The chain carries TRBV19 and TRBJ2-6, with D unclear. Germline V gene sequence: CDR1 LNHDA, CDR2 SQIVND (reference sequence). Between the trimmed V and J ends, which lost 7 bases and 0 bases, there was a span of 10 bases. The CDR3 loop spans 15 amino acids. In DNA form, the CDR3 reads TGTGCCAGTATCCCTATCTTCTCTGGGGCCAACGTCCTGACTTTC. This translates into CASIPIFSGANVLTF.

The chain recombines TRBV5-5 with TRBJ1-2, with 9 bases identical to TRBD1. V dropped 3 bases and J dropped 4; count of bases not matched to a gene: 7. The CDR3 totals 15 residues. Germline V gene data show CDR1 as SGHKS and CDR2 as YYEKEE (reference sequence). The CDR3 reads CASSSGQGRTYGYTF. The CDR3 region has the DNA TGTGCCAGCAGCTCCGGACAGGGGCGGACCTATGGCTACACCTTC.

The CDR3 sequence is CASSQGQGTNTIYF. CDR3 in DNA: TGCGCCAGCAGCCAGGGACAGGGTACAAACACCATATATTTT. The gene calls are TRBV4-1 and TRBJ1-3; TRBD1 matches at 9 bases. The V segment lost 3 bases and the J segment 6 bases; nucleotides outside the gene matches: 3. Germline assignment: CDR1 MGHRA and CDR2 YSYEKL. This CDR3 comprises 14 residues.

The J gene is TRBJ2-1, the V gene TRBV19; the match to TRBD2 covers 12 bases. The CDR3 contains 14 residues. V shed 7 bases and J 10 bases; nucleotides not matched to a gene: 8. The germline gives CDR1 LNHDA, CDR2 SQIVND (reference sequence). Here the CDR3 reads CASTPPLAGGEQFF. The CDR3 DNA is TGTGCCAGTACCCCTCCACTAGCGGGAGGCGAGCAGTTCTTC.

The chain is built from TRBV2 and TRBJ2-7; D is possibly TRBD2 (6 bases). Germline V lookup: CDR1 SNHLY, CDR2 FYNNEI. CDR3 length equals 11 residues. V lost 8 bases to trimming and J lost 4 bases, with 9 bases between them. The DNA for the CDR3 is TGTGCCAGCTCGGGGACTTACGAGCAGTACTTC. This codes for CASSGTYEQYF.

This clone appeared once. This chain connects TRBV6-1 to TRBJ2-7, with D possibly TRBD1 on 6 matching bases. The germline V and J ends were trimmed by 3 bases and 1 base, with 13 bases remaining between them. The CDR3 contains 15 residues. Germline values: CDR1 MNHNS, CDR2 SASEGT. CDR3 nucleotide sequence: TGTGCCAGCAGTGAGGCAGGGGATCTTTCCTACGAGCAGTACTTC. It yields the protein CASSEAGDLSYEQYF.

The chain links TRBV14 to TRBJ1-1; D unresolved. This CDR3 comprises 13 residues. The germline gives CDR1 SGHDN, CDR2 FVKESK. V dropped 1 base and J dropped 7 bases, with 10 bases sitting between them. The CDR3 DNA follows: TGTGCCAGCAGCCAAGGTAGAGCGGGTGAAGCTTTCTTT. Its translation is CASSQGRAGEAFF.

This clone appeared once. This chain uses TRBV6-5 with TRBJ2-7; D unclear. Germline values: CDR1 MNHEY, CDR2 SVGAGI. The CDR3 sequence is 16 residues long. Between the trimmed V and J ends, which lost 0 bases and 6 bases, there was a span of 18 bases. CDR3 residues: CASSYSKTLPPGEQYF. The CDR3 DNA reads as TGTGCCAGCAGTTACTCGAAAACTCTACCTCCGGGCGAGCAGTACTTC.

The chain is built from TRBV19 and TRBJ2-7; D not resolved. The CDR3 contains 11 residues. The germline gives CDR1 LNHDA, CDR2 SQIVND (reference sequence). Trimming took 3 bases from V and 6 from J, leaving 6 bases between them. CDR3: CASSIGSEQYF. In DNA, the CDR3 is TGTGCCAGTAGTATTGGTAGCGAGCAGTACTTC. The complete variable domain, with remaining parts taken from reference TRBV19 and TRBJ2-7, reads DGGITQSPKYLFRKEGQNVTLSCEQNLNHDAMYWYRQDPGQGLRLIYYSQIVNDFQKGDIAEGYSVSREKKESFPLTVTSAQKNPTAFYLCASSIGSEQYFGPGTRLTVT.

The rearrangement uses TRBV19 and TRBJ1-1; 8 bases align to TRBD1. The trim removed 4 bases at V and 7 bases at J, leaving 11 bases unmatched. Germline loops: CDR1 LNHDA, CDR2 SQIVND (reference sequence). This CDR3 comprises 15 residues. CDR3 amino acids: CASSTAAGGGGEAFF. The CDR3 DNA follows: TGTGCCAGTAGTACCGCCGCAGGGGGCGGTGGTGAAGCTTTCTTT.